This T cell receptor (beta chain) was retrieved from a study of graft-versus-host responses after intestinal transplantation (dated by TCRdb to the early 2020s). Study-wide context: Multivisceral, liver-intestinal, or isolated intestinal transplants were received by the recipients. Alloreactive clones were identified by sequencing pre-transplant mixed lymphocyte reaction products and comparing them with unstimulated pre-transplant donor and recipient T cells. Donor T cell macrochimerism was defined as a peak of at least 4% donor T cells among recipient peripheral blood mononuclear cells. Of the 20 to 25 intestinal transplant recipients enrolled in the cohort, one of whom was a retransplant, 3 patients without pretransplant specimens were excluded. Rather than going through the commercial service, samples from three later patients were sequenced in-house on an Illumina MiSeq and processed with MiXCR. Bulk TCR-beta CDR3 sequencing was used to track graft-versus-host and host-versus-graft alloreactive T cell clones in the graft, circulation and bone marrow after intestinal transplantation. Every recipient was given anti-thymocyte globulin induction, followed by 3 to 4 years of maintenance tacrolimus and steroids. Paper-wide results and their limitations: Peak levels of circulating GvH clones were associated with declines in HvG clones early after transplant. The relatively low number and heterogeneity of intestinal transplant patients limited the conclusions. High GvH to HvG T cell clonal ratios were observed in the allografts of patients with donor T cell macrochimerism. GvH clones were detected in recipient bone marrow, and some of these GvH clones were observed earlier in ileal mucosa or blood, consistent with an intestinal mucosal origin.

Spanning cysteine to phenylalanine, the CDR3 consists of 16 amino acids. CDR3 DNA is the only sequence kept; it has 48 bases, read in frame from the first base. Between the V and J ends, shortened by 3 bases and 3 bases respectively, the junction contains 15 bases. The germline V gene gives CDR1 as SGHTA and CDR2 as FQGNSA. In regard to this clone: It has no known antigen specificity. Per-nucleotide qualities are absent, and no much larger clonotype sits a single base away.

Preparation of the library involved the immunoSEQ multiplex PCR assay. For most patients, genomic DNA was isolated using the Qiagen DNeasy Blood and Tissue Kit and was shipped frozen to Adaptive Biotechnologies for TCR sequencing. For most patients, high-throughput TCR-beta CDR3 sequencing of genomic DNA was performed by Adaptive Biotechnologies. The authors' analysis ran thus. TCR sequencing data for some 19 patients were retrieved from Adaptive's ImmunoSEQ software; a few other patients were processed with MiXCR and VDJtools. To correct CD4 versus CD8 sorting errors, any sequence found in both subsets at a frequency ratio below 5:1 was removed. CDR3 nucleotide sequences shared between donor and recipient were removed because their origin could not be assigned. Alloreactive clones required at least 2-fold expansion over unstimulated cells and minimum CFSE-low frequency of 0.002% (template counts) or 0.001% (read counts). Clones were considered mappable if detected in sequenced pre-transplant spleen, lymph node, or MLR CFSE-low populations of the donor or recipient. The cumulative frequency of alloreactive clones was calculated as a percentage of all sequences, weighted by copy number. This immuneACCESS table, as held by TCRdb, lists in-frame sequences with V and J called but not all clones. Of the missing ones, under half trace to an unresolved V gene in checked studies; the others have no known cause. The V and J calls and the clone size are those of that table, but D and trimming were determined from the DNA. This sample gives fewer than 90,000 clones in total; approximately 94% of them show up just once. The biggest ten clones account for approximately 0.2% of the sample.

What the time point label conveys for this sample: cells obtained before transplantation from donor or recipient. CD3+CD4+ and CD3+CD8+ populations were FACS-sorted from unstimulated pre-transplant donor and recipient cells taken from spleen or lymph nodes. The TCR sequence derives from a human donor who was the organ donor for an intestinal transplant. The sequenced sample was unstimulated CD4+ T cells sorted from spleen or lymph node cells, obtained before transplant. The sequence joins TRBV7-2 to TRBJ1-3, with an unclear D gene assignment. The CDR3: CASSFWAPAIGNTIYF. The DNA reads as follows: TGTGCCAGCAGCTTCTGGGCCCCGGCGATTGGAAACACCATATATTTT. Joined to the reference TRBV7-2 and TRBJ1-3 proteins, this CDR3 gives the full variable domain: GAGVSQSPSNKVTEKGKDVELRCDPISGHTALYWYRQSLGQGLEFLIYFQGNSAPDKSGLPSDRFSAERTGGSVSTLTIQRTQQEDSAVYLCASSFWAPAIGNTIYFGEGSWLTVV.